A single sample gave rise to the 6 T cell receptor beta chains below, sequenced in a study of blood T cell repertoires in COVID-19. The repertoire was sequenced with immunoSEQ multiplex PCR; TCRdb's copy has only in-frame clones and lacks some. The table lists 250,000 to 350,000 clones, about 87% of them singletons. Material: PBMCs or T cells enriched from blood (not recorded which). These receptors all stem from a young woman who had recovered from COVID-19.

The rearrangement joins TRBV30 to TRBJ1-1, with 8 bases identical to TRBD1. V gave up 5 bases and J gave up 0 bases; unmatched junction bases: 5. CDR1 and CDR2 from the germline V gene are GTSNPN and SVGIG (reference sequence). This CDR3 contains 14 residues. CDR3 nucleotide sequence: TGTGCCTGGCAGACAGGGGCTATGAACACTGAAGCTTTCTTT. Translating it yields CAWQTGAMNTEAFF.

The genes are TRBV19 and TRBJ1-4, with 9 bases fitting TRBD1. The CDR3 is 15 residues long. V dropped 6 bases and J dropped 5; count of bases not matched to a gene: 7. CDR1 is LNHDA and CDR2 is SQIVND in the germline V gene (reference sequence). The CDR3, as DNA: TGTGCCAGTAGACACGCGGGACAGGGCAATGAAAAACTGTTTTTT. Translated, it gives CASRHAGQGNEKLFF.

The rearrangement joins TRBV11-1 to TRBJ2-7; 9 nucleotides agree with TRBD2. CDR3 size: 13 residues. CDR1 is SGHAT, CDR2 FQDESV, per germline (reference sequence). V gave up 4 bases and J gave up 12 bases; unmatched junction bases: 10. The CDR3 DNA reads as TGTGCCAGCAGCTCCGGGACTAGCACATCGATGTACTTC. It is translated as CASSSGTSTSMYF.

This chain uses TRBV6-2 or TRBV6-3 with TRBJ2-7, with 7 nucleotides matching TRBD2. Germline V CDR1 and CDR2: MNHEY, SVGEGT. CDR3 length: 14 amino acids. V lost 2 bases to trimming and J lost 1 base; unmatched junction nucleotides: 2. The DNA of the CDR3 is TGTGCCAGCAGTTACGGGGGGGGATCCTACGAGCAGTACTTC. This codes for CASSYGGGSYEQYF.

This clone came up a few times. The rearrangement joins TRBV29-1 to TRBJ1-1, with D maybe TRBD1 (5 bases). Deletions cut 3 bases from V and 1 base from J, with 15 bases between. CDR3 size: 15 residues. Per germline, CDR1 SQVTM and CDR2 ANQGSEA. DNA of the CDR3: TGCAGCGTTGATTGGGGGGAGTATAAGAACACTGAAGCTTTCTTT. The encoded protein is CSVDWGEYKNTEAFF.

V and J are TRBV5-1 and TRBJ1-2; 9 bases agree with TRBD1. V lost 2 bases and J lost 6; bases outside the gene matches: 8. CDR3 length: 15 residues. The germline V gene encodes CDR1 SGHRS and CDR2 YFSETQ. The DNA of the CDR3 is TGCGCCAGCAGCTTACAGGGACAGGGTGACGATGGCTACACCTTC. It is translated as CASSLQGQGDDGYTF.